This T cell receptor beta chain was sequenced for a study of CD8+CD57+ T cells in acquired aplastic anemia. Overall study context: Sorted CD4+ and CD8+ cells gave a mean 3.2 ug DNA, range about 0.19 to 27.4 ug. Whole-study findings and limits: Roughly 27 shared CD8+ CDR3s appeared highly expressed within patients' immunodominant clones.

As to this clonotype: Its antigen is undetermined.

The length of the CDR3 is 14 residues. Trimming shortened V by 5 bases and J by 1 base, and 14 bases separated the two germline ends. Germline V CDR1 and CDR2: DFQATT, SNEGSKA (reference sequence). Flow cytometry had shown expanded CD8+CD57+ cells in the patients chosen for sequencing. The patients, all of them, had severe acquired aplastic anemia. Using genomic DNA as the template, TCR beta VDJ and CDR3 profiling was carried out. TCRdb recomputed calls from the reads with MiXCR, one row per CDR3 protein. The sample has about 290,000 distinct CDR3 sequences; under 60% are singletons. The gene calls are TRBV20-1 and TRBJ1-1; D not resolved. This TCR was sampled from a human donor with aplastic anemia. The specimen sequenced was sorted CD4+, CD8+, or CD8+CD57+ T cells (not recorded which) from PBMCs. The CDR3 nucleotides read TGCAGTGCTCCAGAGGGTGGTAAGAACACTGAAGCTTTCTTT. Protein sequence: CSAPEGGKNTEAFF.